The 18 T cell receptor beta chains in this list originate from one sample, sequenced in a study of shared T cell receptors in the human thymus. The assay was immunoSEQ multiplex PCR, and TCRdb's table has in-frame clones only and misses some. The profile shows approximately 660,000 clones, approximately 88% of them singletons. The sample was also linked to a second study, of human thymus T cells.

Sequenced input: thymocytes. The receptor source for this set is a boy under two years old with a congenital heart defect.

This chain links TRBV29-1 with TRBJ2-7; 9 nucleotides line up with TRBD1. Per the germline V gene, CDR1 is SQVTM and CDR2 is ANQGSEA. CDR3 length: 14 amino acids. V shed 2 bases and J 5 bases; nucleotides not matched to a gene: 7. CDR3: CSVERGQGVHEQYF. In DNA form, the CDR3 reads TGCAGCGTTGAACGGGGACAGGGCGTCCACGAGCAGTACTTC.

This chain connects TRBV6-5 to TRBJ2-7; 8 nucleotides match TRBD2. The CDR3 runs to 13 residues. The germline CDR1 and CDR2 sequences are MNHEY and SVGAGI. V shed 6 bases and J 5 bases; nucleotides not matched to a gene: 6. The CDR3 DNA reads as TGTGCCAGCAGGTCGGGGGGGCGGAACGAGCAGTACTTC. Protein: CASRSGGRNEQYF.

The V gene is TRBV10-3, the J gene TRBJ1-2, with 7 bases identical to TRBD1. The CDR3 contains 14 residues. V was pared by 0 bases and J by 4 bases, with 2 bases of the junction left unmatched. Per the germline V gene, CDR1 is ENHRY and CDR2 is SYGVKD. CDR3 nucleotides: TGTGCCATCAGTGAGTCGTGGGACAGCTATGGCTACACCTTC. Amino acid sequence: CAISESWDSYGYTF.

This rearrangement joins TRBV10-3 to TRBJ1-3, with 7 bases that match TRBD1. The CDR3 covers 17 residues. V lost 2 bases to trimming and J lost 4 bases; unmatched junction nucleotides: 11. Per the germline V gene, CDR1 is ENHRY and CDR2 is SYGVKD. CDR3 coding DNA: TGTGCCATCAGTGAGCCGAGACAGGGATTGCCAGGAAACACCATATATTTT. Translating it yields CAISEPRQGLPGNTIYF.

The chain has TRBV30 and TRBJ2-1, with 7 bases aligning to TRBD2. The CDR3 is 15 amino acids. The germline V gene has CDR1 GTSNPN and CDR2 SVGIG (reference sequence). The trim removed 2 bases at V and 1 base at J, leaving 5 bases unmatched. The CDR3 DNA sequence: TGTGCCTGGAGTACAGAGCGGGAATCCTACAATGAGCAGTTCTTC. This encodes CAWSTERESYNEQFF.

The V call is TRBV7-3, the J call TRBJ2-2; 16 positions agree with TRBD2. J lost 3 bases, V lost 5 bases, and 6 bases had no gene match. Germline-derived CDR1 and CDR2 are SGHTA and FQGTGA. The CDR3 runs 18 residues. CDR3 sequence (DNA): TGTGCCAGCAGCCACCCGGGACTAGCGGGAGGGGACACCGGGGAGCTGTTTTTT. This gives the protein CASSHPGLAGGDTGELFF.

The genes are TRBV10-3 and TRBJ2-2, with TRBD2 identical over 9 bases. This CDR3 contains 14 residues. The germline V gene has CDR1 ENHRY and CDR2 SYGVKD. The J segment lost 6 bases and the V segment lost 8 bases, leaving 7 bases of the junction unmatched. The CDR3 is CAIAGGPRPGELFF. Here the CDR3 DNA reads TGTGCCATCGCGGGAGGGCCTAGGCCCGGGGAGCTGTTTTTT.

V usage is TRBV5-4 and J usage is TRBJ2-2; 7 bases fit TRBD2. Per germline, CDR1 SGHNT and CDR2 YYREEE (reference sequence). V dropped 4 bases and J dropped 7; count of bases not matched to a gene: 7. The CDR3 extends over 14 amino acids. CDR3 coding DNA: TGTGCCAGCAGCCCTCAGCGGGACCTCGGGGAGCTGTTTTTT. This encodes CASSPQRDLGELFF. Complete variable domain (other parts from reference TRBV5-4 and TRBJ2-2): ETGVTQSPTHLIKTRGQQVTLRCSSQSGHNTVSWYQQALGQGPQFIFQYYREEENGRGNFPPRFSGLQFPNYSSELNVNALELDDSALYLCASSPQRDLGELFFGEGSRLTVL.

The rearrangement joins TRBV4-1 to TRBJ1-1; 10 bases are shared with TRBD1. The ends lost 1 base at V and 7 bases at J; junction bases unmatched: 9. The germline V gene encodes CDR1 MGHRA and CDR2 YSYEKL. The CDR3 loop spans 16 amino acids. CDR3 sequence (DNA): TGCGCCAGCAGCCAAGTTAAGGGACAGGGGCTGGGTGAAGCTTTCTTT. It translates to CASSQVKGQGLGEAFF.

CDR3 protein: CASSPIQGPVSYEQYF. CDR3 coding DNA: TGTGCCAGCAGCCCAATACAGGGTCCTGTATCCTACGAGCAGTACTTC. The chain recombines TRBV14 with TRBJ2-7, with D possibly being TRBD1 (6 bases). This CDR3 has 16 residues. Germline V gene sequence: CDR1 SGHDN, CDR2 FVKESK. The V gene lost 4 bases and the J gene lost 1 base, with 17 bases spanning the gap.

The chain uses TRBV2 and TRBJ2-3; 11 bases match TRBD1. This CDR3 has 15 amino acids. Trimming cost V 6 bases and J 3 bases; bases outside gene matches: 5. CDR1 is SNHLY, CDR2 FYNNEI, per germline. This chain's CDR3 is CASRGQGGRTDTQYF. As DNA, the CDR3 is TGTGCCAGCAGGGGACAGGGGGGACGGACAGATACGCAGTATTTT.

The CDR3 here is CATSSTDTQYF. DNA of the CDR3: TGTGCCACCTCCAGCACAGATACGCAGTATTTT. The genes are TRBV6-1 and TRBJ2-3; no clear D gene. The CDR3 extends over 11 amino acids. Per the germline V gene, CDR1 is MNHNS and CDR2 is SASEGT. The germline V and J ends were trimmed by 10 bases and 0 bases, with 5 bases remaining between them.

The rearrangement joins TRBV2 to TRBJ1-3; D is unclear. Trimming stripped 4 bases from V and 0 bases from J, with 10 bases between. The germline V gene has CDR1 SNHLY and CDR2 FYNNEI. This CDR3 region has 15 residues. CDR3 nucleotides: TGTGCCAGCAGTGTACAAGGACTCTCTGGAAACACCATATATTTT. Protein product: CASSVQGLSGNTIYF.

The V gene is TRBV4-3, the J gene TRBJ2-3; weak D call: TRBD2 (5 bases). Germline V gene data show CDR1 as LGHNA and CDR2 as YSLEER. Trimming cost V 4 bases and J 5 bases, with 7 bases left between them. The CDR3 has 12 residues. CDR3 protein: CASSRRGDTQYF. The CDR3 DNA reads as TGCGCCAGCAGCCGTCGGGGAGATACGCAGTATTTT.

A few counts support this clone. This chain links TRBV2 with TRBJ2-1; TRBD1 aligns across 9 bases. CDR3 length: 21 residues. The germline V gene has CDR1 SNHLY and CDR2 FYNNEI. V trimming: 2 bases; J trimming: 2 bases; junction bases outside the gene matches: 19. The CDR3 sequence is CASSENGDRVVLGRAYNEQFF. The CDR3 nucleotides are TGTGCCAGCAGTGAAAACGGGGACAGGGTAGTATTGGGGAGGGCCTACAATGAGCAGTTCTTC.

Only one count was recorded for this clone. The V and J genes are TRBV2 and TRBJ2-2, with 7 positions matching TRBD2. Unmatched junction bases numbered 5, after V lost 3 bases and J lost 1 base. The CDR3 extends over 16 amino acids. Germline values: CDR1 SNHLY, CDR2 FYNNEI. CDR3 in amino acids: CASSECREENTGELFF. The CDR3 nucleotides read TGTGCCAGCAGTGAGTGTCGGGAGGAGAACACCGGGGAGCTGTTTTTT.

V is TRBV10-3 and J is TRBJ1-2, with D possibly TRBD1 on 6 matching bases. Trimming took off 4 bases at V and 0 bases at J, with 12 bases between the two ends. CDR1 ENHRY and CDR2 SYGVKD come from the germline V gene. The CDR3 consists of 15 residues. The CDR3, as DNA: TGTGCCATCAGTGTCCGGGACATCTCTAACTATGGCTACACCTTC. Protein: CAISVRDISNYGYTF.

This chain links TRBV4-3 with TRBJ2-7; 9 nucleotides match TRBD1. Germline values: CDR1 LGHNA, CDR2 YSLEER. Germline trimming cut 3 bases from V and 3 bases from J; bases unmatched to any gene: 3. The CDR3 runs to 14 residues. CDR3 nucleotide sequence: TGCGCCAGCAGCCATGCGACAGGGGGCTACGAGCAGTACTTC. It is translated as CASSHATGGYEQYF.